What follows are 9 T cell receptor beta chains derived from one specimen sequenced in a study of PD-1 blockade in classical Hodgkin lymphoma. Clones were read by immunoSEQ multiplex PCR, and TCRdb kept only the in-frame ones, dropping some. The sample includes tens of thousands of clones, around nine tenths of them seen just once. Time point meaning: cycle 4 day 1 (C4D1), after five to seven weeks of nivolumab. Every one of the patients relapsed after autologous stem cell transplantation (brentuximab vedotin exposure was variable). Sequencing used peripheral blood mononuclear cells (PBMCs), obtained before the fourth cycle of nivolumab. These receptors were taken from a human donor with classical Hodgkin lymphoma.

This clone has only a few counts. V and J are TRBV5-1 and TRBJ1-6; 8 nucleotides line up with TRBD1. CDR3 length: 19 amino acids. The V and J ends lost 0 bases and 10 bases, in that order; junction bases with no gene match: 18. The V gene's germline CDR1 is SGHRS and CDR2 YFSETQ. Here the CDR3 DNA reads TGCGCCAGCAGCTTGGGGAGATACCAGAGATCGACAGGGGTCTCACCCCTCCACTTT. It yields the protein CASSLGRYQRSTGVSPLHF. The full variable domain, in which reference TRBV5-1 and TRBJ1-6 provide the parts outside the CDR3, is KAGVTQTPRYLIKTRGQQVTLSCSPISGHRSVSWYQQTPGQGLQFLFEYFSETQRNKGNFPGRFSGRQFSNSRSEMNVSTLELGDSALYLCASSLGRYQRSTGVSPLHFGNGTRLTVT.

V usage is TRBV13 and J usage is TRBJ2-2; 10 nucleotides agree with TRBD2. V lost 7 bases, J lost 1 base, and 6 bases stayed unmatched. Germline assignment: CDR1 PRHDT and CDR2 FYEKMQ (reference sequence). This CDR3 has 16 amino acids. CDR3 residues: CASNARLAGNTGELFF. CDR3 DNA: TGTGCCAGCAACGCGCGACTAGCGGGGAACACCGGGGAGCTGTTTTTT. The whole variable domain, remainder taken from reference TRBV13 and TRBJ2-2, is AAGVIQSPRHLIKEKRETATLKCYPIPRHDTVYWYQQGPGQDPQFLISFYEKMQSDKGSIPDRFSAQQFSDYHSELNMSSLELGDSALYFCASNARLAGNTGELFFGEGSRLTVL.

This clone showed up just a few times. This CDR3 is also generated by other DNA sequences in the sample. This CDR3 is CASSYSGTGYYGYTF. The CDR3 bases are TGTGCCAGCAGTTACTCTGGGACAGGGTACTATGGCTACACCTTC. This chain joins TRBV6-5 and TRBJ1-2; TRBD1 matches 9 bases. CDR1 and CDR2 (germline): MNHEY, SVGAGI. The CDR3 has 15 residues. V dropped 0 bases and J dropped 3; count of bases not matched to a gene: 2.

The chain couples TRBV30 to TRBJ1-2; D unclear. Per the germline V gene, CDR1 is GTSNPN and CDR2 is SVGIG (reference sequence). This CDR3 has 9 residues. The V gene lost 8 bases and the J gene lost 14 bases, with 15 bases spanning the gap. CDR3: CALGNTGTF. CDR3 sequence (DNA): TGTGCCCTTGGGAACACCGGGACCTTC.

The CDR3 loop reads CASSFSSSYEQYF. The CDR3 DNA reads as TGCGCCAGCAGCTTTTCCAGCTCCTACGAGCAGTACTTC. The chain uses TRBV5-1 and TRBJ2-7; no definite D call. Germline V gene lookup returns CDR1 SGHRS and CDR2 YFSETQ. V dropped 2 bases and J dropped 0 bases, with 6 bases sitting between them. The CDR3 contains 13 residues.

The table lists this clone with a count of one. The chain has TRBV5-1 and TRBJ2-2; D call uncertain. Per germline, CDR1 SGHRS and CDR2 YFSETQ. V gave up 0 bases and J gave up 0 bases, with 3 bases separating them. This CDR3 comprises 14 residues. DNA for the CDR3: TGCGCCAGCAGCTTGGGGACGAACACCGGGGAGCTGTTTTTT. Translating gives CASSLGTNTGELFF. Full variable domain (remainder filled in from reference TRBV5-1 and TRBJ2-2): KAGVTQTPRYLIKTRGQQVTLSCSPISGHRSVSWYQQTPGQGLQFLFEYFSETQRNKGNFPGRFSGRQFSNSRSEMNVSTLELGDSALYLCASSLGTNTGELFFGEGSRLTVL.

The chain combines TRBV10-3 with TRBJ2-2, with 7 bases fitting TRBD2. The V gene end was trimmed by 0 bases and the J gene end by 0 bases; junction bases not matched to a gene: 10. Germline V lookup: CDR1 ENHRY, CDR2 SYGVKD. The CDR3 has 19 amino acids. This CDR3 is CAISESRGAGTANTGELFF. The DNA of the CDR3 is TGTGCCATCAGTGAGTCACGGGGAGCGGGGACGGCGAACACCGGGGAGCTGTTTTTT.

The J gene is TRBJ2-5, the V gene TRBV5-1, with D tentatively TRBD1 (5 bases). The CDR3 spans 15 residues. Trimming took 4 bases from V and 3 from J, leaving 16 bases between them. Germline V gene lookup returns CDR1 SGHRS and CDR2 YFSETQ. For the CDR3, the DNA is TGCGCCAGCAGCCCGCATCCCGGCAGGGAAGAGACCCAGTACTTC. It codes for CASSPHPGREETQYF.

The rearrangement uses TRBV11-2 and TRBJ2-2, with D possibly TRBD1 on 6 matching bases. CDR3 length: 14 residues. V was pared by 4 bases and J by 7 bases, with 13 bases between. The germline V gene has CDR1 SGHAT and CDR2 FQNNGV. CDR3 in amino acids: CASSSIQGLGELFF. DNA for the CDR3: TGTGCCAGCAGCTCAATTCAGGGGCTCGGGGAGCTGTTTTTT.